These 20 T cell receptor beta chains were all obtained from the same sample, sequenced in a study of blood T cell repertoires in COVID-19. This table comes from immunoSEQ multiplex PCR, and its TCRdb copy is limited to in-frame clones, with some not included. The data show roughly 280,000 clones, 83% seen once. Sequenced sample: peripheral blood. The origin of the receptors is a man in his 60s who had recovered from COVID-19.

The chain combines TRBV18 with TRBJ2-7; 12 bases agree with TRBD2. The length of the CDR3 is 14 residues. Germline-derived CDR1 and CDR2 are KGHSH and LQKENI. The trim removed 3 bases at V and 7 bases at J, leaving 4 bases unmatched. Here the CDR3 DNA reads TGTGCCAGCTCACCTCTCGGACTAGCGGGGGAGCAGTACTTC. Translation gives CASSPLGLAGEQYF.

The chain couples TRBV5-5 to TRBJ2-1, with 7 bases lining up with TRBD1. Germline trimming cut 4 bases from V and 4 bases from J; bases unmatched to any gene: 5. The CDR3 contains 14 residues. CDR1 and CDR2 from the germline V gene are SGHKS and YYEKEE (reference sequence). The CDR3: CASSTGTVYNEQFF. The CDR3 DNA follows: TGTGCCAGCAGCACCGGGACAGTATACAATGAGCAGTTCTTC. Full variable domain (rest looked up from reference TRBV5-5 and TRBJ2-1): DAGVTQSPTHLIKTRGQQVTLRCSPISGHKSVSWYQQVLGQGPQFIFQYYEKEERGRGNFPDRFSARQFPNYSSELNVNALLLGDSALYLCASSTGTVYNEQFFGPGTRLTVL.

This clone has only a few counts. V is TRBV10-1 and J is TRBJ2-7; D unclear. Trimming shortened V by 8 bases and J by 5 bases, and 13 bases separated the two germline ends. Per germline, CDR1 WNHNN and CDR2 SYGVQD (reference sequence). The CDR3 spans 12 residues. Written as DNA, the CDR3 is TGCGCCAGCTTAAGGAGTACGGACGAGCAGTACTTC. Its translation is CASLRSTDEQYF.

V is TRBV9 and J is TRBJ2-2, with 8 bases that match TRBD1. The CDR3 loop spans 16 amino acids. Germline CDR1 and CDR2: SGDLS and YYNGEE. With 0 bases clipped from V and 5 bases from J, the junction kept 6 bases outside the gene matches. In DNA form, the CDR3 reads TGTGCCAGCAGCGTAGACCAGGGGGCAGGGACCGGGGAGCTGTTTTTT. It specifies CASSVDQGAGTGELFF.

This clone has a single count. The chain links TRBV19 to TRBJ2-6; D perhaps matches TRBD1 (6 bases). Germline V gene data show CDR1 as LNHDA and CDR2 as SQIVND (reference sequence). The CDR3 is 19 amino acids. V was cut by 1 base and J by 0 bases, with 16 bases left in between. The CDR3 here is CASSIVSGAVISGANVLTF. CDR3 in DNA: TGTGCCAGTAGTATAGTGTCAGGGGCCGTGATCTCTGGGGCCAACGTCCTGACTTTC. Full variable domain (remainder filled in from reference TRBV19 and TRBJ2-6): DGGITQSPKYLFRKEGQNVTLSCEQNLNHDAMYWYRQDPGQGLRLIYYSQIVNDFQKGDIAEGYSVSREKKESFPLTVTSAQKNPTAFYLCASSIVSGAVISGANVLTFGAGSRLTVL.

In its sample, this clone was seen once. Other nucleotide sequences in the sample specify the same CDR3. This chain connects TRBV18 to TRBJ1-1; D possibly corresponds to TRBD1 (6 bases). The CDR3 has 13 amino acids. CDR1 is KGHSH and CDR2 is LQKENI in the germline V gene. Trimming pared 4 bases from V and 1 base from J, leaving 7 bases between. CDR3 nucleotides: TGTGCCAGCTCACAGGGACAGAACACTGAAGCTTTCTTT. It encodes CASSQGQNTEAFF.

V usage is TRBV5-1 and J usage is TRBJ2-3; 13 positions agree with TRBD2. The CDR3 length is 15 residues. Trimming cost V 4 bases and J 6 bases; bases outside gene matches: 5. Germline CDR1 and CDR2: SGHRS and YFSETQ. Here the CDR3 DNA reads TGCGCCAGCAGCCCGGGACTAGCGGGACAGGATACGCAGTATTTT. Translation: CASSPGLAGQDTQYF.

This chain joins TRBV28 and TRBJ2-2, with 7 bases aligning to TRBD1. CDR1 and CDR2 from the germline V gene are MDHEN and SYDVKM. The CDR3 is 16 amino acids. Trimming cost V 6 bases and J 0 bases; bases outside gene matches: 7. Written as DNA, the CDR3 is TGTGCCAGCAGCGAATACAGGGGCCCGAACACCGGGGAGCTGTTTTTT. Translating it yields CASSEYRGPNTGELFF.

V and J are TRBV6-2 or TRBV6-3 and TRBJ2-7; TRBD2 aligns across 11 bases. Germline trimming cut 6 bases from V and 0 bases from J; bases unmatched to any gene: 1. Germline V gives CDR1 MNHEY, CDR2 SVGEGT. The CDR3 runs 14 residues. CDR3 amino acids: CASSTSGGSYEQYF. The DNA for the CDR3 is TGTGCCAGCAGCACTAGCGGGGGCTCCTACGAGCAGTACTTC.

This clone came up once. The rearrangement uses TRBV4-1 and TRBJ1-2; 8 bases map to TRBD1. With 4 bases clipped from V and 3 bases from J, the junction kept 10 bases outside the gene matches. Germline values: CDR1 MGHRA, CDR2 YSYEKL. This CDR3 is 16 amino acids long. The CDR3 bases are TGCGCCAGCAGCCTCAACACAGGGGGGATTTACTATGGCTACACCTTC. It specifies CASSLNTGGIYYGYTF.

The chain links TRBV20-1 to TRBJ2-1, with D possibly being TRBD2 (6 bases). Germline V CDR1 and CDR2: DFQATT, SNEGSKA (reference sequence). There are 13 residues in the CDR3. V was clipped by 3 bases and J by 15 bases, with 21 bases between them. The CDR3 reads CSASDSSAAHRFF. For the CDR3, the DNA is TGCAGTGCTAGTGATTCTAGCGCGGCCCATCGGTTCTTC.

This clone was detected once. This rearrangement joins TRBV29-1 to TRBJ1-2; D remains unclear. The germline V gene has CDR1 SQVTM and CDR2 ANQGSEA. The CDR3 contains 12 residues. V was cut by 3 bases and J by 2 bases, with 7 bases left in between. CDR3 in DNA: TGCAGCGTTGACCCACTGAACTATGGCTACACCTTC. Amino acids: CSVDPLNYGYTF. Combining the CDR3 with reference TRBV29-1 and TRBJ1-2 gives the whole variable domain SAVISQKPSRDICQRGTSLTIQCQVDSQVTMMFWYRQQPGQSLTLIATANQGSEATYESGFVIDKFPISRPNLTFSTLTVSNMSPEDSSIYLCSVDPLNYGYTFGSGTRLTVV.

CDR3 residues: CASSPPSDSFYEQYF. CDR3 nucleotide sequence: TGCGCCAGCAGCCCTCCTAGCGACAGTTTCTACGAGCAGTACTTC. The rearrangement links TRBV5-1 to TRBJ2-7, with a possible D match to TRBD2 (6 bases). CDR3 size: 15 residues. Trimming stripped 4 bases from V and 3 bases from J, with 17 bases between. In germline, CDR1 is SGHRS, CDR2 YFSETQ.

V and J are TRBV7-9 and TRBJ2-6; TRBD1 agrees at 9 bases. CDR3 length equals 19 residues. Germline CDR1 SEHNR, CDR2 FQNEAQ (reference sequence). V shed 4 bases, J shed 0 bases, and the junction held 10 bases outside the gene matches. CDR3: CASSSPDRGESSGANVLTF. The CDR3 bases are TGTGCCAGCAGCTCACCGGACAGGGGCGAGAGCTCTGGGGCCAACGTCCTGACTTTC.

The chain couples TRBV14 to TRBJ1-6, with 8 positions matching TRBD1. CDR1 is SGHDN and CDR2 is FVKESK in the germline V gene. V was pared by 2 bases and J by 6 bases, with 3 bases of the junction left unmatched. This CDR3 has 15 residues. In DNA form, the CDR3 reads TGTGCCAGCAGCCAAAGGACAGGGACTAATTCACCCCTCCACTTT. This encodes CASSQRTGTNSPLHF.

The rearrangement links TRBV19 to TRBJ2-2; D is perhaps TRBD1 (6 bases). V was shortened by 5 bases and J by 4 bases, with 14 bases between the two germline ends. The CDR3 extends over 15 amino acids. Germline V gene data show CDR1 as LNHDA and CDR2 as SQIVND (reference sequence). Written as DNA, the CDR3 is TGTGCCAGTAGTGTCGTGGGGGCGGCCACCGGGGAGCTGTTTTTT. Protein sequence: CASSVVGAATGELFF.

The rearrangement links TRBV5-1 to TRBJ1-3; D gene ambiguous. In germline, CDR1 is SGHRS, CDR2 YFSETQ. The CDR3 spans 18 residues. Deletions cut 2 bases from V and 3 bases from J, with 21 bases between. CDR3 sequence reads: CASSFLGSGAGFGNTIYF. The CDR3, as DNA: TGCGCCAGCAGCTTTTTGGGGAGTGGAGCGGGATTTGGAAACACCATATATTTT.

This clone was seen once. The V and J genes are TRBV5-5 and TRBJ1-6, with 11 positions matching TRBD1. J lost 7 bases, V lost 6 bases, and 6 bases had no gene match. The germline V gene encodes CDR1 SGHKS and CDR2 YYEKEE (reference sequence). The CDR3 is 15 residues long. The CDR3 DNA sequence: TGTGCCAGCACCACCGGACAGGGGGCAAATTCACCCCTCCACTTT. Its translation: CASTTGQGANSPLHF.

This clone has at least ten counts. The rearrangement links TRBV25-1 to TRBJ2-6; a possible D gene is TRBD2 (6 bases). Trimming left V 8 bases short and J 0 bases short, with 17 bases between. Germline V gene sequence: CDR1 MGHDK, CDR2 SYGVNS. The CDR3 totals 17 residues. Written as DNA, the CDR3 is TGTGCCAGCGGTTCTAGCGAGAGCATCTCTGGGGCCAACGTCCTGACTTTC. Translation gives CASGSSESISGANVLTF.

The chain recombines TRBV28 with TRBJ1-3, with 8 nucleotides matching TRBD1. CDR3 length equals 19 residues. Germline assignment: CDR1 MDHEN and CDR2 SYDVKM. V trimming: 9 bases; J trimming: 2 bases; junction bases outside the gene matches: 21. CDR3 in amino acids: CARRPGQGKDRPAGNTIYF. Here the CDR3 DNA reads TGTGCCAGGCGACCTGGACAGGGAAAGGACCGACCAGCTGGAAACACCATATATTTT.